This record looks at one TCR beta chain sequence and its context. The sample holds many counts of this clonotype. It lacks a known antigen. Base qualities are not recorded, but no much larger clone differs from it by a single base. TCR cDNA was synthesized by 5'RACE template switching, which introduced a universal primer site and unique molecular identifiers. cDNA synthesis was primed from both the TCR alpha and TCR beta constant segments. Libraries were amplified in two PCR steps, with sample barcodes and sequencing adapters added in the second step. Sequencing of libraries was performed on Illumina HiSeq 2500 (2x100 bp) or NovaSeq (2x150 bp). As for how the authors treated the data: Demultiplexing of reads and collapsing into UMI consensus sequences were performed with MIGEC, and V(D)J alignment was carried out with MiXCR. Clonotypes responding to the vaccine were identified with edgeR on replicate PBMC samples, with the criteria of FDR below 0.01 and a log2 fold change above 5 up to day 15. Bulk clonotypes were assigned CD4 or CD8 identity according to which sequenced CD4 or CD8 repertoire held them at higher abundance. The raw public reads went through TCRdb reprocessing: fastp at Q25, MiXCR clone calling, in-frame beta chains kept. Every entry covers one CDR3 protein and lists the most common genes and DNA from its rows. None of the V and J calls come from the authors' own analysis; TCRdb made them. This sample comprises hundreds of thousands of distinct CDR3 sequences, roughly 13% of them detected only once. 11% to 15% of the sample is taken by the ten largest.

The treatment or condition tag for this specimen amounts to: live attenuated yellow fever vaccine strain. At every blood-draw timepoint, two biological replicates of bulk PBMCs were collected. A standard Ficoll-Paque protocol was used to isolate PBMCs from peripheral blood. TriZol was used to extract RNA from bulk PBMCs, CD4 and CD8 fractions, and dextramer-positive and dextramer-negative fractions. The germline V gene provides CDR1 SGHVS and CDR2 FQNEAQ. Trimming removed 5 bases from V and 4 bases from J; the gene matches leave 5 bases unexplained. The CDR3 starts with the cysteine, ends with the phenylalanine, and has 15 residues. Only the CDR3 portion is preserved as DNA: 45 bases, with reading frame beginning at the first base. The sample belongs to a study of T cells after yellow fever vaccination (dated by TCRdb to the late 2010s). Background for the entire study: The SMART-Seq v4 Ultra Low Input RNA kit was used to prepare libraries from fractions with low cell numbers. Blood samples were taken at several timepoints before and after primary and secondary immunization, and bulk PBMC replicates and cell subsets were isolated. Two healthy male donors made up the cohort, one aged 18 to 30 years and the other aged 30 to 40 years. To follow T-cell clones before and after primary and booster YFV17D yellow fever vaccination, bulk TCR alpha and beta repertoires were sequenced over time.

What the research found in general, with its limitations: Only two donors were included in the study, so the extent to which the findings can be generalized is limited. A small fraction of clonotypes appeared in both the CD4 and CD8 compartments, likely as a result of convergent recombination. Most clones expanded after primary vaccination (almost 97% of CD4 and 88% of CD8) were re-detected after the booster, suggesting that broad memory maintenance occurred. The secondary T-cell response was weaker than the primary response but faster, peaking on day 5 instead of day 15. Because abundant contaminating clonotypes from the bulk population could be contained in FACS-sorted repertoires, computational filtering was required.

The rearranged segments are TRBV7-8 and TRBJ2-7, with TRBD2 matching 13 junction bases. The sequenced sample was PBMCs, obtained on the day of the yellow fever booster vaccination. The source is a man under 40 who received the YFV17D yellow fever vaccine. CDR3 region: CASSPGTSGVYEQYF. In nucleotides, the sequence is TGTGCCAGCAGCCCAGGGACTAGCGGGGTTTACGAGCAGTACTTC. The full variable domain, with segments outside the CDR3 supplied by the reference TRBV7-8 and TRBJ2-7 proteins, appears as GAGVSQSPRYKVAKRGQDVALRCDPISGHVSLFWYQQALGQGPEFLTYFQNEAQLDKSGLPSDRFFAERPEGSVSTLKIQRTQQEDSAVYLCASSPGTSGVYEQYFGPGTRLTVT.